Below, 20 T cell receptor beta chains from the same sample are listed, as sequenced in a study of shared clonotypes between healthy human individuals (dated by TCRdb to about 2020). The receptor library was made with the immunoSEQ multiplex PCR assay. TCRdb provides this immuneACCESS table in a form limited to in-frame rearrangements. Some clones are lacking; in checked studies, under half of them reflect an unresolved V gene, and why the rest are absent is not known. The sample contains roughly 1.5 million clones, approximately 98% of them found a single time. Of the sample, 0.4% to 0.45% is held by the ten largest clones. Sample: naive CD4+ T cells sorted from blood. Reading the label with the study, this specimen's cell subset or site is: CD45RA+ positively selected. These receptors originate from a man aged 30 to 45 in good health.

This clone was observed a single time. The chain combines TRBV5-6 with TRBJ1-5; no definite D call. Germline V gene data show CDR1 as SGHDT and CDR2 as YYEEEE. V lost 5 bases and J 5 bases, leaving 11 bases between the germline ends. There are 13 residues in the CDR3. CDR3: CASSLQSHQPQHF. CDR3 DNA: TGTGCCAGCAGTTTACAAAGCCATCAGCCCCAGCATTTT.

In regard to this clone: Compared with germline, one end of the junction differs, possibly owing to a read error. V and J are TRBV7-7 and TRBJ1-5; 9 bases are a match to TRBD1. CDR3 length: 18 amino acids. Looked up from germline, CDR1 is SSHAT and CDR2 is FNYEAQ (reference sequence). CDR3 protein: CASSEWGQGAARNQPQHF. DNA for the CDR3: TGTGCTAGCAGCGAATGGGGACAGGGCGCCGCACGGAATCAGCCCCAGCATTTT.

The chain is built from TRBV7-3 and TRBJ2-3, with TRBD2 matching over 9 bases. The CDR3 consists of 16 residues. The germline V gene has CDR1 SGHTA and CDR2 FQGTGA. Trimming removed 2 bases from V and 3 bases from J; junction bases left unmatched: 6. CDR3 in amino acids: CASSLVGTSFTDTQYF. CDR3 sequence (DNA): TGTGCCAGCAGCTTAGTAGGGACTAGCTTTACAGATACGCAGTATTTT. Using reference TRBV7-3 and TRBJ2-3 for the parts outside the CDR3, the full variable domain is GAGVSQTPSNKVTEKGKYVELRCDPISGHTALYWYRQSLGQGPEFLIYFQGTGAADDSGLPNDRFFAVRPEGSVSTLKIQRTERGDSAVYLCASSLVGTSFTDTQYFGPGTRLTVL.

Remarks on this clone: The same CDR3 can be traced to other DNA sequences in this sample. V gene TRBV5-1 combines with J gene TRBJ2-7, with 10 bases aligning to TRBD2. The CDR3 covers 15 residues. Germline V gene data show CDR1 as SGHRS and CDR2 as YFSETQ. After removal of 7 bases from V and 2 bases from J, the junction contained 9 bases not matched to a gene. CDR3 sequence reads: CASSFLAGDTYEQYF. The CDR3 coding sequence is TGCGCCAGCTCCTTCCTAGCGGGAGATACCTACGAGCAGTACTTC.

This chain joins TRBV5-1 and TRBJ1-5; no definite D call. This CDR3 region has 16 residues. The germline gives CDR1 SGHRS, CDR2 YFSETQ. V was trimmed by 4 bases and J by 0 bases, leaving 14 bases between them. In DNA, the CDR3 is TGCGCCAGCAGCGTCCAAGGCCCCTATAGCAATCAGCCCCAGCATTTT. Translated, it gives CASSVQGPYSNQPQHF.

Notes on this clone: The same CDR3 can be traced to other DNA sequences in this sample. The CDR3 DNA is TGTGCCAGCTCACCAGGCCTAGCGGGAGCCGAGCAGTACTTC. Residues: CASSPGLAGAEQYF. The V and J genes are TRBV18 and TRBJ2-7, with 10 bases fitting TRBD2. The J segment lost 6 bases and the V segment lost 2 bases, leaving 4 bases of the junction unmatched. The CDR3 sequence is 14 residues long. From germline, CDR1 is KGHSH and CDR2 LQKENI. Full variable domain (outside the CDR3, taken from reference TRBV18 and TRBJ2-7): NAGVMQNPRHLVRRRGQEARLRCSPMKGHSHVYWYRQLPEEGLKFMVYLQKENIIDESGMPKERFSAEFPKEGPSILRIQQVVRGDSAAYFCASSPGLAGAEQYFGPGTRLTVT.

V usage is TRBV27 and J usage is TRBJ2-7, with 9 positions matching TRBD1. CDR1 is MNHEY, CDR2 SMNVEV, per germline (reference sequence). V trimming: 3 bases; J trimming: 5 bases; junction bases outside the gene matches: 11. This CDR3 spans 16 amino acids. This chain's CDR3 is CASSLLGQGKIHEQYF. The CDR3 region has the DNA TGTGCCAGCAGTTTGCTGGGACAGGGTAAGATCCACGAGCAGTACTTC.

CDR3 in DNA: TGCGCCAGCTCCAACGGGACTAGCGGGAGGTATGAGCAGTTCTTC. It yields the protein CASSNGTSGRYEQFF. The V and J genes are TRBV5-1 and TRBJ2-1; 15 nucleotides line up with TRBD2. The J segment lost 8 bases and the V segment lost 7 bases, leaving 7 bases of the junction unmatched. This CDR3 has 15 amino acids. Looked up from germline, CDR1 is SGHRS and CDR2 is YFSETQ.

The chain uses TRBV6-5 and TRBJ2-7; 7 nucleotides align to TRBD2. V lost 0 bases and J lost 0; bases outside the gene matches: 5. This CDR3 is 16 amino acids long. Germline lookup yields CDR1 MNHEY and CDR2 SVGAGI. In DNA, the CDR3 is TGTGCCAGCAGTTACTCCATGCCTAGCGGCTCCTACGAGCAGTACTTC. Translated: CASSYSMPSGSYEQYF.

V is TRBV5-6 and J is TRBJ1-2, with D maybe TRBD1 (6 bases). Germline CDR1 SGHDT, CDR2 YYEEEE. The CDR3 length is 14 residues. V shed 4 bases and J shed 4 bases, with 14 bases lying between them. This CDR3 is CASSPRGAIYGYTF. For the CDR3, the DNA is TGTGCCAGCAGCCCGCGGGGGGCTATCTATGGCTACACCTTC.

The chain uses TRBV7-9 and TRBJ1-1, with unresolved D. Germline values: CDR1 SEHNR, CDR2 FQNEAQ (reference sequence). CDR3 length: 15 amino acids. V dropped 2 bases and J dropped 0 bases, with 10 bases sitting between them. The CDR3 loop is CASSLFFGLNTEAFF. CDR3 in DNA: TGTGCCAGCAGCTTATTTTTTGGATTGAACACTGAAGCTTTCTTT.

The CDR3 spells CASSSPGGANTEAFF. CDR3 in DNA: TGTGCCAGCAGTTCCCCAGGGGGCGCGAACACTGAAGCTTTCTTT. The chain has TRBV28 and TRBJ1-1, with 8 bases identical to TRBD1. The CDR3 runs to 15 residues. Trimming removed 4 bases from V and 1 base from J; junction bases left unmatched: 5. Germline CDR1 MDHEN, CDR2 SYDVKM.

As concerns this clone: In the same sample, other DNA sequences code for this CDR3. This chain uses TRBV7-3 with TRBJ2-3; D may be TRBD2 (6 bases). This CDR3 contains 12 residues. The germline V gene encodes CDR1 SGHTA and CDR2 FQGTGA. Trimming cost V 5 bases and J 5 bases, with 8 bases left between them. The CDR3 reads CASSPGGDTQYF. Here the CDR3 DNA reads TGTGCCAGCAGCCCCGGGGGAGATACGCAGTATTTT.

The genes are TRBV5-1 and TRBJ2-1; 8 bases are a match to TRBD2. This CDR3 has 16 amino acids. V dropped 0 bases and J dropped 12; count of bases not matched to a gene: 14. The germline V gene encodes CDR1 SGHRS and CDR2 YFSETQ. CDR3 in DNA: TGCGCCAGCAGCTTGGCTTCCAGCGGGAGTTTCAGCGTGCAGTTCTTC. Protein: CASSLASSGSFSVQFF. The complete variable domain, with remaining parts taken from reference TRBV5-1 and TRBJ2-1, reads KAGVTQTPRYLIKTRGQQVTLSCSPISGHRSVSWYQQTPGQGLQFLFEYFSETQRNKGNFPGRFSGRQFSNSRSEMNVSTLELGDSALYLCASSLASSGSFSVQFFGPGTRLTVL.

The chain has TRBV5-1 and TRBJ2-3, with 8 bases matching TRBD2. This CDR3 is 15 amino acids long. J was trimmed by 0 bases and V by 5 bases; bases with no gene match: 5. CDR1 is SGHRS and CDR2 is YFSETQ in the germline V gene. CDR3 sequence: CASSRAGGSTDTQYF. CDR3 coding DNA: TGCGCCAGCAGTCGTGCGGGAGGAAGCACAGATACGCAGTATTTT.

This chain joins TRBV19 and TRBJ2-1; no definite D call. CDR3 length: 14 residues. The germline V gene encodes CDR1 LNHDA and CDR2 SQIVND (reference sequence). The V gene lost 6 bases and the J gene lost 6 bases, with 15 bases spanning the gap. The CDR3 DNA follows: TGTGCCAGTAGCATGTCTGGGCCTCTCAATGAGCAGTTCTTC. This encodes CASSMSGPLNEQFF.

The chain couples TRBV18 to TRBJ1-1, with TRBD1 as a possible D gene (6 bases). The CDR3 spans 17 residues. Trimming took off 1 base at V and 2 bases at J, with 17 bases between the two ends. Per germline, CDR1 KGHSH and CDR2 LQKENI. The CDR3 loop is CASSPLFRGRENTEAFF. The CDR3 DNA sequence: TGTGCCAGCTCACCACTTTTCAGGGGTAGGGAAAACACTGAAGCTTTCTTT.

V usage is TRBV4-3 and J usage is TRBJ2-1; maybe TRBD2 (6 bases). The CDR3 covers 16 residues. Germline V gives CDR1 LGHNA, CDR2 YSLEER. Deletions cut 1 base from V and 2 bases from J, with 12 bases between. The CDR3, as DNA: TGCGCCAGCAGCCAAGTCGGGGGACTCGCCTACAATGAGCAGTTCTTC. It is translated as CASSQVGGLAYNEQFF.

The chain joins TRBV27 to TRBJ2-2; TRBD1 agrees at 7 bases. Germline trimming cut 3 bases from V and 0 bases from J; bases unmatched to any gene: 4. CDR1 is MNHEY and CDR2 is SMNVEV in the germline V gene (reference sequence). This CDR3 is 16 amino acids long. This chain's CDR3 is CASSFGGQTNTGELFF. For the CDR3, the DNA is TGTGCCAGCAGTTTTGGGGGACAGACGAACACCGGGGAGCTGTTTTTT.

The rearrangement links TRBV13 to TRBJ1-2, with unresolved D. CDR3 length equals 12 residues. CDR1 and CDR2 from the germline V gene are PRHDT and FYEKMQ (reference sequence). V dropped 2 bases and J dropped 7 bases, with 8 bases sitting between them. CDR3 amino acids: CASSLSGSGYTF. In DNA form, the CDR3 reads TGTGCCAGCAGCTTATCCGGTTCTGGCTACACCTTC. Based on the CDR3 plus reference TRBV13 and TRBJ1-2, the full variable domain is AAGVIQSPRHLIKEKRETATLKCYPIPRHDTVYWYQQGPGQDPQFLISFYEKMQSDKGSIPDRFSAQQFSDYHSELNMSSLELGDSALYFCASSLSGSGYTFGSGTRLTVV.